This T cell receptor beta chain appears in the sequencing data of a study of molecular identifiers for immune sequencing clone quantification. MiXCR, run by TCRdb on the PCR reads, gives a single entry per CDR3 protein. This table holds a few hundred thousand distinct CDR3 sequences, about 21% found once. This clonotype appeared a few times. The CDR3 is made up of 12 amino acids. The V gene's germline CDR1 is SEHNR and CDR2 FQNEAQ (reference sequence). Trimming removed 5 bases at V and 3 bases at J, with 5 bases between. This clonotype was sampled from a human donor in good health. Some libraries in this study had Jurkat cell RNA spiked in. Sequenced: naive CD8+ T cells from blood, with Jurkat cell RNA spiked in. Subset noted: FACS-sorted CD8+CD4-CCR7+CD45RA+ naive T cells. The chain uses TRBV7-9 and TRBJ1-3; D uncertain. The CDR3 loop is CASSHNGNTIYF. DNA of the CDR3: TGTGCCAGCAGCCACAATGGAAACACCATATATTTT.